These T cell receptor beta chains were read from a single sample in a study of blood T cell repertoires in COVID-19. TCRdb's copy holds only in-frame clones and misses some; the assay was immunoSEQ multiplex PCR. The sample has roughly 360,000 clones, about four fifths seen once; the top ten hold about 4.8%. Sequences were obtained from PBMCs or T cells enriched from blood (not recorded which). These receptors were collected from a woman aged 45 to 65 who had recovered from COVID-19. Each CDR3 is given without its conserved first and last residue. Clone size is stated in some rows and not others, as once, few, many or a class when expanded.

V gene: TRBV27
J gene: TRBJ2-5
CDR3 length: 12
clone size: -
CDR3 protein: ASSPGTSQETQY

V gene: TRBV21-1
J gene: TRBJ2-1
CDR3 length: 8
clone size: -
CDR3 protein: ASTRNEQF

V gene: TRBV5-4
J gene: TRBJ2-3
CDR3 length: 14
clone size: few
CDR3 protein: ASSWRASGAPDTQY

V gene: TRBV10-3
J gene: TRBJ1-4
CDR3 length: 12
clone size: -
CDR3 protein: AISATGKDEKLF

V gene: TRBV7-6
J gene: TRBJ1-1
CDR3 length: 11
clone size: -
CDR3 protein: ASSSPGTAEAF

V gene: TRBV30
J gene: TRBJ1-2
CDR3 length: 11
clone size: -
CDR3 protein: AWVTGGDYGYT

V gene: TRBV4-1
J gene: TRBJ1-1
CDR3 length: 12
clone size: -
CDR3 protein: ASSQPTRQTEAF

V gene: TRBV5-4
J gene: TRBJ2-5
CDR3 length: 12
clone size: -
CDR3 protein: ASSFRDSQETQY

V gene: TRBV18
J gene: TRBJ2-1
CDR3 length: 15
clone size: -
CDR3 protein: ASSPQSAGSSYNEQF

V gene: TRBV19
J gene: TRBJ2-5
CDR3 length: 12
clone size: -
CDR3 protein: ASSEHRVGETQY

V gene: TRBV27
J gene: TRBJ1-1
CDR3 length: 12
clone size: -
CDR3 protein: ASTPGGLGTEAF

V gene: TRBV5-4
J gene: TRBJ2-7
CDR3 length: 13
clone size: few
CDR3 protein: ASSPGGMGAYEQY

V gene: TRBV6-5
J gene: TRBJ2-1
CDR3 length: 13
clone size: -
CDR3 protein: ASTLGTGPYNEQF

V gene: TRBV7-9
J gene: TRBJ2-7
CDR3 length: 13
clone size: once
CDR3 protein: ASSLVASGIHEQY

V gene: TRBV14
J gene: TRBJ1-6
CDR3 length: 10
clone size: -
CDR3 protein: ASSQGRTAIS

V gene: TRBV28
J gene: TRBJ2-6
CDR3 length: 13
clone size: -
CDR3 protein: ASSLDNSGANVLT

V gene: TRBV27
J gene: TRBJ2-7
CDR3 length: 14
clone size: -
CDR3 protein: ASSRAGTSGLYEQY

V gene: TRBV14
J gene: TRBJ2-1
CDR3 length: 14
clone size: few
CDR3 protein: ASSPRGTGRAREQF

V gene: TRBV5-1
J gene: TRBJ1-2
CDR3 length: 15
clone size: -
CDR3 protein: ASSLSGAGELGGGYT

V gene: TRBV19
J gene: TRBJ1-3
CDR3 length: 15
clone size: -
CDR3 protein: ASRPTGNLEAGNTIY

V gene: TRBV7-2
J gene: TRBJ1-1
CDR3 length: 12
clone size: -
CDR3 protein: ASSLGWRSPEAF

V gene: TRBV4-3
J gene: TRBJ2-1
CDR3 length: 13
clone size: -
CDR3 protein: ASSHAMGQKNEQF

V gene: TRBV18
J gene: TRBJ1-3
CDR3 length: 15
clone size: -
CDR3 protein: ASSPLTGASGRNTIY

V gene: TRBV3-1/TRBV3-2
J gene: TRBJ2-5
CDR3 length: 12
clone size: -
CDR3 protein: ASSPTFVQETQY

V gene: TRBV27
J gene: TRBJ1-2
CDR3 length: 11
clone size: -
CDR3 protein: ASGIQGLGGYT

V gene: TRBV24-1
J gene: TRBJ2-3
CDR3 length: 13
clone size: -
CDR3 protein: ATSDSSEPTDTQY

V gene: TRBV4-3
J gene: TRBJ1-1
CDR3 length: 14
clone size: -
CDR3 protein: ASSQGVTGTNTEAF

V gene: TRBV5-8
J gene: TRBJ2-5
CDR3 length: 13
clone size: -
CDR3 protein: ASSLASGAIETQY

V gene: TRBV20-1
J gene: TRBJ1-4
CDR3 length: 11
clone size: -
CDR3 protein: SASKGANEKLF

V gene: TRBV5-4
J gene: TRBJ1-2
CDR3 length: 12
clone size: -
CDR3 protein: ASSLDRGRGGYT

V gene: TRBV5-6
J gene: TRBJ2-7
CDR3 length: 12
clone size: -
CDR3 protein: ASSLGAGIHEQY

V gene: TRBV30
J gene: TRBJ1-2
CDR3 length: 13
clone size: -
CDR3 protein: AWSPPRGTDYGYT

V gene: TRBV29-1
J gene: TRBJ1-2
CDR3 length: 11
clone size: -
CDR3 protein: SAGTGMDYGYT

V gene: TRBV19
J gene: TRBJ1-2
CDR3 length: 13
clone size: -
CDR3 protein: ASTNSGFSSYGYT

V gene: TRBV2
J gene: TRBJ2-2
CDR3 length: 14
clone size: -
CDR3 protein: ASNDAVVANTGELF

V gene: TRBV3-1/TRBV3-2
J gene: TRBJ1-1
CDR3 length: 12
clone size: -
CDR3 protein: ASSQDRGNTEAF

V gene: TRBV27
J gene: TRBJ2-7
CDR3 length: 13
clone size: -
CDR3 protein: ASSLGKDRGNEQY

V gene: TRBV11-3
J gene: TRBJ1-6
CDR3 length: 14
clone size: once
CDR3 protein: ASSFGTGVENSPLH

V gene: TRBV6-1
J gene: TRBJ1-2
CDR3 length: 14
clone size: -
CDR3 protein: ASSAEGGAGGYGYT

V gene: TRBV11-3
J gene: TRBJ1-4
CDR3 length: 13
clone size: -
CDR3 protein: ASSLGRGAGEKLF

V gene: TRBV6-5
J gene: TRBJ1-2
CDR3 length: 10
clone size: -
CDR3 protein: ASSSGQYGYT

V gene: TRBV18
J gene: TRBJ1-5
CDR3 length: 12
clone size: -
CDR3 protein: ASSPAQERQPQH

V gene: TRBV27
J gene: TRBJ1-6
CDR3 length: 14
clone size: -
CDR3 protein: ASSSTRTGTNSPLH

V gene: TRBV9
J gene: TRBJ1-2
CDR3 length: 12
clone size: once
CDR3 protein: ASSVTGAAYGYT

V gene: TRBV6-5
J gene: TRBJ1-4
CDR3 length: 12
clone size: -
CDR3 protein: ASRGVGVNEKLF

V gene: TRBV27
J gene: TRBJ1-1
CDR3 length: 13
clone size: -
CDR3 protein: ASSFGTGTNTEAF

V gene: TRBV7-2
J gene: TRBJ2-5
CDR3 length: 13
clone size: -
CDR3 protein: ASSSSVRPGETQY

V gene: TRBV7-9
J gene: TRBJ2-1
CDR3 length: 13
clone size: -
CDR3 protein: ASSLEVTSGGVQF

V gene: TRBV3-1/TRBV3-2
J gene: TRBJ2-5
CDR3 length: 14
clone size: -
CDR3 protein: ASSQAGGTILRAQY

V gene: TRBV6-5
J gene: TRBJ2-3
CDR3 length: 13
clone size: -
CDR3 protein: ASGRLAGQSDTQY

V gene: TRBV7-6
J gene: TRBJ2-2
CDR3 length: 13
clone size: once
CDR3 protein: ASSSTSGGPGELF

V gene: TRBV4-1
J gene: TRBJ1-1
CDR3 length: 12
clone size: -
CDR3 protein: ASSQSTGAAEAF

V gene: TRBV5-1
J gene: TRBJ1-1
CDR3 length: 14
clone size: many
CDR3 protein: ASSSLDRPRDTEAF

V gene: TRBV5-1
J gene: TRBJ1-1
CDR3 length: 12
clone size: -
CDR3 protein: ASAVDRAGAEAF

V gene: TRBV12-5
J gene: TRBJ1-6
CDR3 length: 12
clone size: -
CDR3 protein: ASGPGQKNSPLH

V gene: TRBV18
J gene: TRBJ1-2
CDR3 length: 15
clone size: -
CDR3 protein: ASSPRPDRVLNYGYT

V gene: TRBV6-2/TRBV6-3
J gene: TRBJ2-7
CDR3 length: 12
clone size: -
CDR3 protein: ASSTGDYSYEQY